One sample yielded the 11 T cell receptor beta chains listed below, sequenced in a study of blood T cell repertoires in COVID-19. The assay was immunoSEQ multiplex PCR, and TCRdb's table has in-frame clones only and misses some. The sample has 100,000 to 130,000 clones, roughly 90% seen once; the top ten hold nearly 5%. What was sequenced was peripheral blood. The receptors originated from a man aged 35 to 55 with active or convalescent COVID-19.

This chain joins TRBV5-6 and TRBJ1-2, with 7 positions matching TRBD1. The junction had 11 bases not matched to a gene; V was cut back by 3 bases and J by 0 bases. This CDR3 comprises 17 residues. The germline V gene encodes CDR1 SGHDT and CDR2 YYEEEE. As DNA, the CDR3 is TGTGCCAGCAGCTACCAACAGAGCAGGGGGGCTAACTATGGCTACACCTTC. Translating it yields CASSYQQSRGANYGYTF. Combining the CDR3 with reference TRBV5-6 and TRBJ1-2 gives the whole variable domain DAGVTQSPTHLIKTRGQQVTLRCSPKSGHDTVSWYQQALGQGPQFIFQYYEEEERQRGNFPDRFSGHQFPNYSSELNVNALLLGDSALYLCASSYQQSRGANYGYTFGSGTRLTVV.

V and J are TRBV10-3 and TRBJ2-2, with 14 bases identical to TRBD2. The CDR3 extends over 18 amino acids. Looked up from germline, CDR1 is ENHRY and CDR2 is SYGVKD. The junction had 7 bases not matched to a gene; V was cut back by 4 bases and J by 3 bases. DNA for the CDR3: TGTGCCATCAGTGTGCGACTAGCGGGAGGGCCAGACACCGGGGAGCTGTTTTTT. As protein: CAISVRLAGGPDTGELFF.

The chain recombines TRBV4-3 with TRBJ1-2, with 8 bases matching TRBD1. Germline trimming cut 0 bases from V and 5 bases from J; bases unmatched to any gene: 5. The CDR3 is 15 residues long. The germline V gene has CDR1 LGHNA and CDR2 YSLEER. CDR3 residues: CASSQDLRTGYGYTF. The CDR3 nucleotides are TGCGCCAGCAGCCAAGATCTACGGACAGGGTATGGCTACACCTTC.

The rearrangement links TRBV19 to TRBJ1-5, with a weak D call TRBD1 (6 bases). The germline V and J ends were trimmed by 8 bases and 3 bases, with 11 bases remaining between them. Germline values: CDR1 LNHDA, CDR2 SQIVND (reference sequence). CDR3 length: 13 amino acids. The CDR3 DNA sequence: TGTGCCAGTGTCGACAGGCTCAATCAGCCCCAGCATTTT. Protein product: CASVDRLNQPQHF.

The J gene is TRBJ2-1, the V gene TRBV4-3; TRBD2 matches at 8 bases. Trimming at V came to 4 bases and at J to 8 bases, leaving 7 bases not matched to a gene. The CDR3 is 14 amino acids. In germline, CDR1 is LGHNA, CDR2 YSLEER. The chain's CDR3 is CASSRGGSGDEQFF. The CDR3 DNA follows: TGCGCCAGCAGCCGCGGGGGGTCTGGCGATGAGCAGTTCTTC.

Concerning this clone: Other DNA sequences in this specimen translate into the identical CDR3. The rearrangement joins TRBV28 to TRBJ1-5, with 11 positions matching TRBD1. Per germline, CDR1 MDHEN and CDR2 SYDVKM. The CDR3 contains 14 residues. V shed 8 bases and J 4 bases; nucleotides not matched to a gene: 4. This CDR3 reads CASRGQGGNQPQHF. The CDR3 bases are TGTGCCAGCCGGGGACAGGGGGGGAATCAGCCCCAGCATTTT.

A single count supports this clone. This chain joins TRBV28 and TRBJ2-7; the match to TRBD2 covers 11 bases. CDR1 and CDR2 from the germline V gene are MDHEN and SYDVKM. V shed 3 bases and J 3 bases; nucleotides not matched to a gene: 7. This CDR3 comprises 16 residues. The CDR3 DNA reads TGTGCCAGCAGTTTTGGACTAGCGGGTCAGAACTACGAGCAGTACTTC. Residues: CASSFGLAGQNYEQYF.

For the CDR3, the DNA is TGCGCCAGCAGCCAACCCGGAGGGCCGCAGTACTTC. It encodes CASSQPGGPQYF. The rearrangement uses TRBV4-1 and TRBJ2-7; D is perhaps TRBD2 (6 bases). The germline V gene has CDR1 MGHRA and CDR2 YSYEKL. V lost 2 bases to trimming and J lost 9 bases, with 11 bases between them. CDR3 length: 12 residues.

The CDR3 bases are TGCGCCAGCACGCCGTCCCAGGGATACACCGGGGAGCTGTTTTTT. As protein: CASTPSQGYTGELFF. The rearrangement uses TRBV5-1 and TRBJ2-2, with a tentative D call TRBD1 (5 bases). V dropped 6 bases and J dropped 3 bases, with 15 bases sitting between them. This CDR3 contains 15 residues. The germline V gene encodes CDR1 SGHRS and CDR2 YFSETQ. The variable domain in full, with the rest retrieved from reference TRBV5-1 and TRBJ2-2, is KAGVTQTPRYLIKTRGQQVTLSCSPISGHRSVSWYQQTPGQGLQFLFEYFSETQRNKGNFPGRFSGRQFSNSRSEMNVSTLELGDSALYLCASTPSQGYTGELFFGEGSRLTVL.

The chain employs TRBV10-3 and TRBJ2-5; the D gene is possibly TRBD1 (6 bases). The germline V and J ends were trimmed by 5 bases and 1 base, with 11 bases remaining between them. Germline CDR1 is ENHRY and CDR2 is SYGVKD. This CDR3 spans 14 amino acids. CDR3 residues: CAISPQGLQETQYF. DNA of the CDR3: TGTGCCATCAGTCCACAGGGCCTCCAAGAGACCCAGTACTTC.

This clone has only one observation. This sequence joins TRBV2 and TRBJ1-5, with D unresolved. CDR3 length: 15 residues. The V gene lost 4 bases and the J gene lost 0 bases, with 10 bases spanning the gap. The germline V gene has CDR1 SNHLY and CDR2 FYNNEI. Written as DNA, the CDR3 is TGTGCCAGCAGTGTCCATAGTTATAGCAATCAGCCCCAGCATTTT. Its protein product is CASSVHSYSNQPQHF.